The 30 T cell receptor beta chains reported below all come from one sample, sequenced in a study of cytomegalovirus exposure and HLA in healthy donors. A multiplex PCR was run with 60 Vbeta primers and 13 Jbeta primers. The repertoire was sequenced with immunoSEQ multiplex PCR; TCRdb's copy has only in-frame clones and lacks some. The sample shows 150,000 to 200,000 clones, 65% to 80% of them seen only once. The sequencing sample was made of PBMCs. These receptor sequences come from a man between 18 and 29 years old in good health and CMV-seropositive.

This clone was recorded a few times. The rearrangement joins TRBV11-2 to TRBJ1-2, with TRBD1 matching over 11 bases. V lost 1 base, J lost 7 bases, and 2 bases stayed unmatched. The V gene's germline CDR1 is SGHAT and CDR2 FQNNGV. This CDR3 comprises 14 residues. CDR3 region: CASSLGTGGFGYTF. The CDR3 nucleotides read TGTGCCAGCAGCTTAGGGACAGGGGGCTTTGGCTACACCTTC.

This clone was observed a handful of times. Other DNA sequences of this sample code for an identical CDR3. This chain links TRBV7-9 with TRBJ2-3; 7 bases map to TRBD2. Losses at the gene ends were 6 bases for V and 1 base for J; bases not matched to a gene: 4. Germline V lookup: CDR1 SEHNR, CDR2 FQNEAQ (reference sequence). There are 14 residues in the CDR3. The CDR3 DNA is TGTGCCAGCAGGACCAGCGGGGGCACAGATACGCAGTATTTT. As protein: CASRTSGGTDTQYF.

In the case of this clone: The same CDR3 can be traced to other DNA sequences in this sample. The chain uses TRBV6-4 and TRBJ1-1, with D maybe TRBD1 (6 bases). Trimming took off 5 bases at V and 1 base at J, with 8 bases between the two ends. Germline CDR1 reads MRHNA; CDR2 reads SNTAGT. The CDR3 covers 13 residues. Written as DNA, the CDR3 is TGTGCCAGCAGTAGGACAGAGAACACTGAAGCTTTCTTT. Translated: CASSRTENTEAFF.

Note on this clone: The sample holds other DNA sequences that translate to the same CDR3. The chain employs TRBV14 and TRBJ1-2; 8 nucleotides match TRBD1. Germline V gives CDR1 SGHDN, CDR2 FVKESK. The CDR3 length is 13 residues. The ends lost 1 base at V and 7 bases at J; junction bases unmatched: 2. The CDR3 DNA reads TGTGCCAGCAGCCAAGGGACAGGGAGTGGCTACACCTTC. This encodes CASSQGTGSGYTF.

The rearrangement joins TRBV9 to TRBJ2-2; TRBD1 is a possible D gene (6 bases). Trimming took off 0 bases at V and 3 bases at J, with 9 bases between the two ends. The CDR3 consists of 15 residues. The germline V gene has CDR1 SGDLS and CDR2 YYNGEE. The CDR3 is CASSVAGVDTGELFF. The CDR3 region has the DNA TGTGCCAGCAGCGTAGCAGGGGTTGACACCGGGGAGCTGTTTTTT.

The rearrangement links TRBV28 to TRBJ1-5; no definite D call. Germline V CDR1 and CDR2: MDHEN, SYDVKM. The CDR3 length is 13 residues. V gave up 7 bases and J gave up 0 bases, with 7 bases separating them. In DNA form, the CDR3 reads TGTGCCAGCAACGGTGATAGCAATCAGCCCCAGCATTTT. Translating gives CASNGDSNQPQHF.

The V and J genes are TRBV6-6 and TRBJ1-2; D may be TRBD1 (5 bases). This CDR3 spans 13 amino acids. CDR1 and CDR2 from the germline V gene are MNHNY and SVGAGI (reference sequence). Between the trimmed V and J ends, which lost 6 bases and 3 bases, there was a span of 11 bases. In DNA form, the CDR3 reads TGTGCCAGCAGATCGACAGAGCACTATGGCTACACCTTC. Translated: CASRSTEHYGYTF.

This clone turned up a few times. The chain has TRBV7-9 and TRBJ1-3; D remains ambiguous. Germline V gives CDR1 SEHNR, CDR2 FQNEAQ (reference sequence). Deletions cut 1 base from V and 0 bases from J, with 10 bases between. CDR3 length equals 16 residues. The CDR3 sequence is CASSLDGVGSGNTIYF. Written as DNA, the CDR3 is TGTGCCAGCAGCTTAGATGGAGTGGGCTCTGGAAACACCATATATTTT.

This chain joins TRBV6-6 and TRBJ1-5; 7 bases align to TRBD1. V dropped 1 base and J dropped 10; count of bases not matched to a gene: 7. The V gene's germline CDR1 is MNHNY and CDR2 SVGAGI (reference sequence). CDR3 length: 14 residues. In DNA, the CDR3 is TGTGCCAGCAGTTACTGGACAGGTGGAGAACCCCAGCATTTT. Translated: CASSYWTGGEPQHF.

The chain has TRBV7-9 and TRBJ2-7; TRBD1 agrees at 7 bases. The CDR3 runs 14 residues. The germline gives CDR1 SEHNR, CDR2 FQNEAQ (reference sequence). J lost 3 bases, V lost 5 bases, and 7 bases had no gene match. As DNA, the CDR3 is TGTGCCAGCAGCCGACGGGACAGCCACTACGAGCAGTACGTC. It encodes CASSRRDSHYEQYV.

This chain links TRBV7-9 with TRBJ2-6, with D unresolved. The CDR3 loop spans 15 amino acids. The V end was cut by 2 bases, the J end by 0 bases, with 5 bases between. Germline CDR1 reads SEHNR; CDR2 reads FQNEAQ (reference sequence). The CDR3 coding sequence is TGTGCCAGCAGCTTAAGAGGCTCTGGGGCCAACGTCCTGACTTTC. Translation gives CASSLRGSGANVLTF. The variable domain in full, with the rest retrieved from reference TRBV7-9 and TRBJ2-6, is DTGVSQNPRHKITKRGQNVTFRCDPISEHNRLYWYRQTLGQGPEFLTYFQNEAQLEKSRLLSDRFSAERPKGSFSTLEIQRTEQGDSAMYLCASSLRGSGANVLTFGAGSRLTVL.

This chain links TRBV5-1 with TRBJ2-3, with TRBD2 matching 9 bases. The V and J ends lost 3 bases and 4 bases, in that order; junction bases with no gene match: 9. The CDR3 extends over 16 amino acids. The germline V gene encodes CDR1 SGHRS and CDR2 YFSETQ. The CDR3 bases are TGCGCCAGCAGCTCAACCTTAGCGGGAGCGGCAGATACGCAGTATTTT. It yields the protein CASSSTLAGAADTQYF.

This chain links TRBV19 with TRBJ1-6, with TRBD1 matching 7 bases. Germline lookup yields CDR1 LNHDA and CDR2 SQIVND (reference sequence). V lost 8 bases and J lost 8; bases outside the gene matches: 9. The CDR3 consists of 14 residues. CDR3 in DNA: TGTGCCAGTGCGACGACAGGGTTGGATTCACCCCTCCACTTT. This encodes CASATTGLDSPLHF.

This clone was counted a few times. V usage is TRBV14 and J usage is TRBJ2-5; D perhaps matches TRBD1 (6 bases). Per germline, CDR1 SGHDN and CDR2 FVKESK. Trimming shortened V by 3 bases and J by 6 bases, and 11 bases separated the two germline ends. The CDR3 contains 13 residues. The CDR3 loop reads CASSQQGQKTQYF. In DNA, the CDR3 is TGTGCCAGCAGCCAGCAGGGGCAGAAGACCCAGTACTTC.

CDR3 DNA: TGTGCCACCAGCAGAGATAAGGTAGCGGGATTAAATGAGCAGTTCTTC. This translates into CATSRDKVAGLNEQFF. The chain carries TRBV15 and TRBJ2-1, with TRBD2 matching 8 bases. The J segment lost 7 bases and the V segment lost 0 bases, leaving 8 bases of the junction unmatched. This CDR3 is 16 amino acids long. Germline CDR1 LNHNV, CDR2 YYDKDF (reference sequence).

The gene calls are TRBV30 and TRBJ2-3; 11 bases match TRBD2. Losses at the gene ends were 7 bases for V and 5 bases for J; bases not matched to a gene: 5. The germline gives CDR1 GTSNPN, CDR2 SVGIG (reference sequence). The CDR3 spans 13 residues. The CDR3 here is CASLAGAVDTQYF. The CDR3 DNA reads TGTGCCTCACTAGCGGGGGCCGTAGATACGCAGTATTTT. Full variable domain (remainder filled in from reference TRBV30 and TRBJ2-3): SQTIHQWPATLVQPVGSPLSLECTVEGTSNPNLYWYRQAAGRGLQLLFYSVGIGQISSEVPQNLSASRPQDRQFILSSKKLLLSDSGFYLCASLAGAVDTQYFGPGTRLTVL.

This clone appeared once. The V call is TRBV5-1, the J call TRBJ2-5, with D possibly TRBD2 on 5 matching bases. This CDR3 is 13 amino acids long. Germline V lookup: CDR1 SGHRS, CDR2 YFSETQ. V shed 3 bases and J shed 3 bases, with 9 bases lying between them. The CDR3 reads CASSWTAKETQYF. In DNA form, the CDR3 reads TGCGCCAGCAGCTGGACTGCCAAAGAGACCCAGTACTTC.

The chain carries TRBV5-4 and TRBJ1-2; 9 positions agree with TRBD1. CDR1 SGHNT and CDR2 YYREEE come from the germline V gene (reference sequence). Unmatched junction bases numbered 4, after V lost 2 bases and J lost 2 bases. This CDR3 contains 15 residues. DNA for the CDR3: TGTGCCAGCAGCTTAGGGACAGGGAAGAACTATGGCTACACCTTC. Amino acids: CASSLGTGKNYGYTF. The full variable domain, completed using reference TRBV5-4 and TRBJ1-2, is ETGVTQSPTHLIKTRGQQVTLRCSSQSGHNTVSWYQQALGQGPQFIFQYYREEENGRGNFPPRFSGLQFPNYSSELNVNALELDDSALYLCASSLGTGKNYGYTFGSGTRLTVV.

V gene TRBV6-1 combines with J gene TRBJ1-2; no clear D gene. Trimming removed 8 bases at V and 7 bases at J, with 14 bases between. The CDR3 runs to 12 residues. The germline V gene has CDR1 MNHNS and CDR2 SASEGT. CDR3 residues: CASLWSSAGYTF. The CDR3 region has the DNA TGTGCCAGCCTCTGGTCCAGCGCTGGCTACACCTTC.

This sequence joins TRBV5-6 and TRBJ1-2; TRBD1 is a possible D gene (5 bases). The germline V gene has CDR1 SGHDT and CDR2 YYEEEE. With 0 bases removed from V and 7 bases from J, the gap between germline ends came to 10 bases. The CDR3 contains 13 residues. The CDR3 protein is CASSLGRDAGYTF. CDR3 DNA sequence: TGTGCCAGCAGCTTGGGCAGGGATGCTGGCTACACCTTC. The whole variable domain, remainder taken from reference TRBV5-6 and TRBJ1-2, is DAGVTQSPTHLIKTRGQQVTLRCSPKSGHDTVSWYQQALGQGPQFIFQYYEEEERQRGNFPDRFSGHQFPNYSSELNVNALLLGDSALYLCASSLGRDAGYTFGSGTRLTVV.

This chain uses TRBV30 with TRBJ1-2; TRBD1 might be the D (5 bases). Germline CDR1 and CDR2: GTSNPN and SVGIG (reference sequence). Deletions cut 5 bases from V and 7 bases from J, with 17 bases between. CDR3 size: 13 residues. The CDR3 sequence: CAWRGWGMSGYTF. CDR3 DNA: TGTGCCTGGCGGGGGTGGGGGATGAGTGGCTACACCTTC. Full variable domain (missing parts from reference TRBV30 and TRBJ1-2): SQTIHQWPATLVQPVGSPLSLECTVEGTSNPNLYWYRQAAGRGLQLLFYSVGIGQISSEVPQNLSASRPQDRQFILSSKKLLLSDSGFYLCAWRGWGMSGYTFGSGTRLTVV.

The chain couples TRBV5-6 to TRBJ1-5; 7 positions agree with TRBD1. From germline, CDR1 is SGHDT and CDR2 YYEEEE. The junction had 5 bases not matched to a gene; V was cut back by 3 bases and J by 5 bases. This CDR3 has 14 residues. Here the CDR3 DNA reads TGTGCCAGCAGCTCCCGGACAGGAGATCAGCCCCAGCATTTT. It codes for CASSSRTGDQPQHF.

This chain uses TRBV15 with TRBJ1-2; 8 bases agree with TRBD1. J gave up 0 bases and V 8 bases, and 5 bases lay outside the gene matches. Germline-derived CDR1 and CDR2 are LNHNV and YYDKDF (reference sequence). The CDR3 totals 14 residues. CDR3 residues: CATALDRANYGYTF. For the CDR3, the DNA is TGTGCCACCGCTTTGGACAGGGCTAACTATGGCTACACCTTC.

In this sample, this clone turned up once. CDR3 amino acids: CASSKVRTGDYEQYV. The CDR3 DNA is TGTGCCAGCAGCAAAGTGAGGACAGGGGACTACGAGCAGTACGTC. This rearrangement joins TRBV21-1 to TRBJ2-7; the table's D call of TRBD1 was not tested on the DNA. TRBV21-1 is annotated as a pseudogene. CDR3 size: 15 residues.

The V and J genes are TRBV5-6 and TRBJ2-7; D perhaps matches TRBD1 (5 bases). The CDR3 has 15 residues. Germline loops: CDR1 SGHDT, CDR2 YYEEEE. V was cut by 4 bases and J by 3 bases, with 17 bases left in between. CDR3 sequence (DNA): TGTGCCAGCAGCCCAGGGCGCCTCGCGATCTACGAGCAGTACGTC. Amino acids: CASSPGRLAIYEQYV.

The CDR3 spells CASSRGQGLTEAFF. The DNA for the CDR3 is TGTGCCAGCAGTAGGGGACAGGGGTTGACTGAAGCTTTCTTT. The chain employs TRBV6-5 and TRBJ1-1, with 10 positions matching TRBD1. J was trimmed by 5 bases and V by 5 bases; bases with no gene match: 5. The germline V gene has CDR1 MNHEY and CDR2 SVGAGI. The CDR3 loop spans 14 amino acids.

The CDR3 DNA is TGTGCCAGCAGCCAGGACAGGCTCAGCAATCAGCCCCAGCATTTT. Protein sequence: CASSQDRLSNQPQHF. The genes are TRBV2 and TRBJ1-5; 7 bases are shared with TRBD1. From germline, CDR1 is SNHLY and CDR2 FYNNEI. The CDR3 is 15 amino acids. J gave up 1 base and V 6 bases, and 6 bases lay outside the gene matches.

The chain is built from TRBV7-2 and TRBJ1-5; D gene uncertain. The CDR3 sequence is 14 residues long. Trimming removed 0 bases from V and 3 bases from J, with 6 bases in between. Germline CDR1 and CDR2: SGHTA and FQGNSA. Written as DNA, the CDR3 is TGTGCCAGCAGCTTAGCGCAGATCAATCAGCCCCAGCATTTT. It translates to CASSLAQINQPQHF. The entire variable domain, with the rest obtained from reference TRBV7-2 and TRBJ1-5, is as follows: GAGVSQSPSNKVTEKGKDVELRCDPISGHTALYWYRQSLGQGLEFLIYFQGNSAPDKSGLPSDRFSAERTGGSVSTLTIQRTQQEDSAVYLCASSLAQINQPQHFGDGTRLSIL.

The V gene is TRBV13, the J gene TRBJ2-2, with 10 bases lining up with TRBD1. The CDR3 spans 15 residues. Germline assignment: CDR1 PRHDT and CDR2 FYEKMQ (reference sequence). J was trimmed by 6 bases and V by 5 bases; bases with no gene match: 6. In DNA, the CDR3 is TGTGCCAGCAGCCTTCCGACAGGGGGCGCCGGGGAGCTGTTTTTT. Its protein product is CASSLPTGGAGELFF. Variable domain in full (rest from reference TRBV13 and TRBJ2-2): AAGVIQSPRHLIKEKRETATLKCYPIPRHDTVYWYQQGPGQDPQFLISFYEKMQSDKGSIPDRFSAQQFSDYHSELNMSSLELGDSALYFCASSLPTGGAGELFFGEGSRLTVL.

The chain carries TRBV19 and TRBJ2-3, with 11 bases lining up with TRBD2. J was trimmed by 5 bases and V by 6 bases; bases with no gene match: 4. This CDR3 has 14 residues. Germline V gene data show CDR1 as LNHDA and CDR2 as SQIVND (reference sequence). In DNA, the CDR3 is TGTGCCAGTAGAATTAGCGGGGGGGGAGATACGCAGTATTTT. It specifies CASRISGGGDTQYF.